This note documents a single TCR beta chain sequence. V was clipped by 3 bases and J by 6 bases, with 9 bases between them. The CDR3 is 13 residues long. CDR1 and CDR2 (germline): MNHEY, SMNVEV (reference sequence). This entry is derived from a study of blood T cell repertoires in COVID-19. Study summary: PBMCs, B-cell-depleted T cells, or T cells were the source of the cDNA or gDNA that made up the material.

Original processing methods: Estimated nucleated cell counts came from reference gene primer amplification. Sequencing used immunoSEQ multiplex PCR; TCRdb keeps in-frame clones, though not all of them. V and J calls and clone size are those listed in that table; D and trimming were worked out from the DNA. The table records 200,000 to 300,000 clones, roughly 85% of them present only once. Specimen: peripheral blood. The chain uses TRBV27 and TRBJ2-1; D is ambiguous. This TCR came from a young woman with acute or convalescent COVID-19. CDR3 nucleotides: TGTGCCAGCAGTTTTATAGAGCGCAATGAGCAGTTCTTC. This gives the protein CASSFIERNEQFF.